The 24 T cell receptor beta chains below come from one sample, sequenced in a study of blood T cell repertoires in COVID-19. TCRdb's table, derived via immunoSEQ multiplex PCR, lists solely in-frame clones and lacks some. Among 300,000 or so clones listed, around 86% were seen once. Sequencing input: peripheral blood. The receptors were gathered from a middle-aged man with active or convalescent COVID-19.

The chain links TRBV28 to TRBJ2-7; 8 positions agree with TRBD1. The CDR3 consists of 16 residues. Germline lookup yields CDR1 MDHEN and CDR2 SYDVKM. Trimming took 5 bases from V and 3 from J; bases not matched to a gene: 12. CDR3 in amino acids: CASSLQGAGAGYEQYF. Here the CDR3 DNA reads TGTGCCAGCAGTCTCCAGGGGGCTGGGGCAGGCTACGAGCAGTACTTC.

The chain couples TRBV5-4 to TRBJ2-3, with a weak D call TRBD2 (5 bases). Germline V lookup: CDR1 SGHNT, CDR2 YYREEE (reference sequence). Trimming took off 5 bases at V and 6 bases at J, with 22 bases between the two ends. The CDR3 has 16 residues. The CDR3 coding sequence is TGTGCCAGCAGAAAGGACTCCGGCAGAAATTTGGATACGCAGTATTTT. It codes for CASRKDSGRNLDTQYF.

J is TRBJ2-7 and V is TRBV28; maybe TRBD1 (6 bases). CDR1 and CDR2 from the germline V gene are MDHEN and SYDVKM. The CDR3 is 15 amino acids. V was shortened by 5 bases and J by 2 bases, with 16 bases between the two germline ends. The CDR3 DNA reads TGTGCCAGCAGTATATCAACAGGGAAAACCTACGAGCAGTACTTC. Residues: CASSISTGKTYEQYF.

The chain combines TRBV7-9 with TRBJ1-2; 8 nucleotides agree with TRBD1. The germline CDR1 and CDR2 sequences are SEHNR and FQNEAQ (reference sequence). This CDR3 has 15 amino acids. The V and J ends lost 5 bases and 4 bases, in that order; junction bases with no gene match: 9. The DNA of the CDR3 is TGTGCCAGCAGCCCAAGCGGAGACAGGGGCTATGGCTACACCTTC. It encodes CASSPSGDRGYGYTF.

CDR3 residues: CASSYAGTGRWNEQFF. CDR3 nucleotides: TGTGCCAGCAGTTACGCCGGGACAGGTCGATGGAATGAGCAGTTCTTC. The chain recombines TRBV6-2 or TRBV6-3 with TRBJ2-1, with 8 bases fitting TRBD1. The length of the CDR3 is 16 residues. V shed 2 bases and J 7 bases; nucleotides not matched to a gene: 10. Per the germline V gene, CDR1 is MNHEY and CDR2 is SVGEGT.

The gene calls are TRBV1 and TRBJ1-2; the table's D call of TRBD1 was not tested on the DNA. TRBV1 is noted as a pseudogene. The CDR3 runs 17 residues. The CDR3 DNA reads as TGCACCAGCAGCCAATGGGGGGACAGGGGACCTAACTATGGCTACACCTTC. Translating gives CTSSQWGDRGPNYGYTF.

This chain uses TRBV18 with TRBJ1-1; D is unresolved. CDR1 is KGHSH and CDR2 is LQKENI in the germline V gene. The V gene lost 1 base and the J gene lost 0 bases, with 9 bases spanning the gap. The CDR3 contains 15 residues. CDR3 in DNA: TGTGCCAGCTCACCACAGGAGGTTATGAACACTGAAGCTTTCTTT. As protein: CASSPQEVMNTEAFF.

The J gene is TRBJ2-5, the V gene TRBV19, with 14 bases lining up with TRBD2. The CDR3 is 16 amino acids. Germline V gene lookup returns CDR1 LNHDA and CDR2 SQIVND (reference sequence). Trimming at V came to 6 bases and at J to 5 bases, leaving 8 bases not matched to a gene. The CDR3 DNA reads TGTGCCAGTAGAGGCCCGGGACTAGCGGGGGCGGAGACCCAGTACTTC. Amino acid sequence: CASRGPGLAGAETQYF.

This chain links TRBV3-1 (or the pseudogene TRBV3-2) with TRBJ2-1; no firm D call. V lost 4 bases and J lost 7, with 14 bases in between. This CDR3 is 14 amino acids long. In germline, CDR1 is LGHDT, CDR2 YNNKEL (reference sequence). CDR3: CASSPGTMRNEQFF. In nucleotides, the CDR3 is TGTGCCAGCAGCCCGGGTACGATGAGGAATGAGCAGTTCTTC.

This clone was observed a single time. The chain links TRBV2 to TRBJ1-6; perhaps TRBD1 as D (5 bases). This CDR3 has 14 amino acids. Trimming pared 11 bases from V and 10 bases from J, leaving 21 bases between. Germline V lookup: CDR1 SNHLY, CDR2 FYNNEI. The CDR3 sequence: CAASEGRGPSPLHF. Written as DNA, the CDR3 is TGTGCCGCCTCGGAGGGTAGGGGACCGTCACCCCTCCACTTT.

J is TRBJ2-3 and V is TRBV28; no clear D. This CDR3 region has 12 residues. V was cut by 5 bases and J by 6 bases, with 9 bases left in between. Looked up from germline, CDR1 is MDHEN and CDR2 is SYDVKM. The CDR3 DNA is TGTGCCAGCAGTCCCCTGCGGGATACGCAGTATTTT. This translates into CASSPLRDTQYF. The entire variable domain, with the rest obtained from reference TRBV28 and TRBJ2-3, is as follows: DVKVTQSSRYLVKRTGEKVFLECVQDMDHENMFWYRQDPGLGLRLIYFSYDVKMKEKGDIPEGYSVSREKKERFSLILESASTNQTSMYLCASSPLRDTQYFGPGTRLTVL.

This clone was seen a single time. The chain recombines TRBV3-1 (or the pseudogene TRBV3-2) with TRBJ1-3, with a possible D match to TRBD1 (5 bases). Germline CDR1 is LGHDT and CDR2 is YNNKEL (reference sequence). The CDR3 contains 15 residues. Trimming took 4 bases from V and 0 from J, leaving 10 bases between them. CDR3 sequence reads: CASSRGHASGNTIYF. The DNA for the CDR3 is TGTGCCAGCAGCCGAGGACATGCCTCTGGAAACACCATATATTTT.

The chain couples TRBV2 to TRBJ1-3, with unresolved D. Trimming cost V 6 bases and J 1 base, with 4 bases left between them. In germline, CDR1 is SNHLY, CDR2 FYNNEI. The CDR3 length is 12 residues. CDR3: CASRISGNTIYF. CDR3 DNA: TGTGCCAGCAGAATATCTGGAAACACCATATATTTT.

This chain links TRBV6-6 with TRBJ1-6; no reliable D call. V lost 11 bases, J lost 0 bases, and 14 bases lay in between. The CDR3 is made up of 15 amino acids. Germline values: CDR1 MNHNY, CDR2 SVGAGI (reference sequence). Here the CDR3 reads CAAHGGSSYNSPLHF. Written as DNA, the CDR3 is TGTGCCGCACACGGAGGGAGCTCCTATAATTCACCCCTCCACTTT.

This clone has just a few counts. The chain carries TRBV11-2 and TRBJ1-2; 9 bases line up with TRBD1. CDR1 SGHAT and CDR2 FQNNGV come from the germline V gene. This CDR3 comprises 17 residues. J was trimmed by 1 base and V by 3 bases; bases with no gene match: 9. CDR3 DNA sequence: TGTGCCAGCAGCTTGGACAGGGGAGGGATCTATAACTATGGCTACACCTTC. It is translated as CASSLDRGGIYNYGYTF.

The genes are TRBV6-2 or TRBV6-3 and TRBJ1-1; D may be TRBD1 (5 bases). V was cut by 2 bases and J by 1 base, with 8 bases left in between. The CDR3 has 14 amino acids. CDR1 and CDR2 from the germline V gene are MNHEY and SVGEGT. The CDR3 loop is CASSYRGRNTEAFF. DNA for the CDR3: TGTGCCAGCAGTTACAGGGGAAGGAACACTGAAGCTTTCTTT.

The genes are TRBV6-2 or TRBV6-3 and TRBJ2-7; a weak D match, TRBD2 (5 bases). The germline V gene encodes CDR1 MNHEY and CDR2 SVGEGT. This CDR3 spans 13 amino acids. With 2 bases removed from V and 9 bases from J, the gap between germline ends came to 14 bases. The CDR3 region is CASSYPTEAGQYF. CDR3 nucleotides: TGTGCCAGCAGTTACCCTACCGAGGCGGGGCAGTACTTC.

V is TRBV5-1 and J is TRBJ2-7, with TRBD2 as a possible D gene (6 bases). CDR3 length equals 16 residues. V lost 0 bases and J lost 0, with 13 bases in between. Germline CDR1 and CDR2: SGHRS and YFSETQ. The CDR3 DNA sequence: TGCGCCAGCAGCTTGGAGGGAGGCGCTAACTCCTACGAGCAGTACTTC. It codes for CASSLEGGANSYEQYF.

The CDR3 sequence is CASSPLPGNSGNTIYF. The CDR3 nucleotides read TGTGCCAGCTCACCATTGCCAGGGAACTCTGGAAACACCATATATTTT. The chain is built from TRBV18 and TRBJ1-3; perhaps TRBD1 as D (5 bases). Germline values: CDR1 KGHSH, CDR2 LQKENI. This CDR3 has 16 amino acids. V lost 2 bases and J lost 0, with 11 bases in between. The full variable domain, its missing parts supplied by reference TRBV18 and TRBJ1-3, is NAGVMQNPRHLVRRRGQEARLRCSPMKGHSHVYWYRQLPEEGLKFMVYLQKENIIDESGMPKERFSAEFPKEGPSILRIQQVVRGDSAAYFCASSPLPGNSGNTIYFGEGSWLTVV.

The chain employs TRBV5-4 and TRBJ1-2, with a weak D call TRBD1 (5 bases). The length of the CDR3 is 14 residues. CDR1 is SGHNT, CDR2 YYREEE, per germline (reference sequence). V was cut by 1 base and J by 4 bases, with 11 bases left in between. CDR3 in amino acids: CASSLPIQGYGYTF. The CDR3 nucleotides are TGTGCCAGCAGCTTGCCTATCCAGGGCTATGGCTACACCTTC.

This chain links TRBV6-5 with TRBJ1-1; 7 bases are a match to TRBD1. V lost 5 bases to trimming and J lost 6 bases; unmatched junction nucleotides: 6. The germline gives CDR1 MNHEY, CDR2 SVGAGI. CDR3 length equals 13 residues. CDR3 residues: CASSPGQHAEAFF. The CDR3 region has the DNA TGTGCCAGCAGTCCGGGACAGCACGCTGAAGCTTTCTTT.

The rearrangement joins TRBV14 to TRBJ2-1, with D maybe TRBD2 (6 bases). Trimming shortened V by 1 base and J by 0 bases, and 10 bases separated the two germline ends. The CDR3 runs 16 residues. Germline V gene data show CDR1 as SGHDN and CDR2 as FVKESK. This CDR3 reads CASSQVGSGSYNEQFF. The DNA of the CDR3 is TGTGCCAGCAGCCAAGTCGGGAGTGGCTCCTACAATGAGCAGTTCTTC.

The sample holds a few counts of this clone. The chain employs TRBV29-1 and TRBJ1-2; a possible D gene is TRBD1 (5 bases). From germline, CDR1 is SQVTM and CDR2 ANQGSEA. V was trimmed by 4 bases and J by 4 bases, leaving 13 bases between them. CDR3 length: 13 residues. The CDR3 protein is CSVVQGPSYGYTF. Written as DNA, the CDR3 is TGCAGCGTTGTTCAGGGCCCTTCCTATGGCTACACCTTC.

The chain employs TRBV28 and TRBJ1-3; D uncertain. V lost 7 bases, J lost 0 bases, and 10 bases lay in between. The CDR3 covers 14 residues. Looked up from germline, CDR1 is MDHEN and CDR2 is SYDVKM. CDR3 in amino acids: CASKRSSSGNTIYF. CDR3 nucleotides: TGTGCCAGCAAGAGGTCGTCCTCTGGAAACACCATATATTTT.